The 3 T cell receptor beta chains below were found in one sample sequenced in a study of T cell responses to AZD1222 COVID-19 vaccine. Clones were read by immunoSEQ multiplex PCR, and TCRdb kept only the in-frame ones, dropping some. This table holds about 150,000 clones, roughly 92% found once. The sequenced sample was peripheral blood, obtained on day 0 of AZD1222 vaccination. The receptors here all came from an adult in good health.

The rearrangement links TRBV7-2 to TRBJ2-1, with 11 nucleotides matching TRBD2. This CDR3 spans 18 amino acids. Germline V gene sequence: CDR1 SGHTA, CDR2 FQGNSA. Trimming removed 3 bases from V and 8 bases from J; junction bases left unmatched: 15. The CDR3 DNA follows: TGTGCCAGCAGCTTCCGGTTCATTACTAGCGGGAGTAACCATGAGCAGTTCTTC. It translates to CASSFRFITSGSNHEQFF.

The count of this clone is one. This chain uses TRBV6-5 with TRBJ2-1; D remains unclear. V was pared by 6 bases and J by 9 bases, with 15 bases between. Germline V gene data show CDR1 as MNHEY and CDR2 as SVGAGI. The CDR3 runs 13 residues. In nucleotides, the CDR3 is TGTGCCAGCAGAACCAGTAGAGTGGGTGAGCAGTTCTTC. This codes for CASRTSRVGEQFF.

The chain links TRBV5-1 to TRBJ1-2, with D unclear. V was shortened by 4 bases and J by 8 bases, with 12 bases between the two germline ends. Germline V gene lookup returns CDR1 SGHRS and CDR2 YFSETQ. This CDR3 is built from 12 residues. CDR3 sequence: CASSPTGVGYTF. Written as DNA, the CDR3 is TGCGCCAGCAGCCCAACCGGGGTGGGCTACACCTTC. The full variable domain, with the rest looked up from reference TRBV5-1 and TRBJ1-2, is KAGVTQTPRYLIKTRGQQVTLSCSPISGHRSVSWYQQTPGQGLQFLFEYFSETQRNKGNFPGRFSGRQFSNSRSEMNVSTLELGDSALYLCASSPTGVGYTFGSGTRLTVV.